Shown below are 26 T cell receptor beta chains from a single sample sequenced in a study of shared clonotypes between healthy human individuals. The method was immunoSEQ multiplex PCR; TCRdb's version includes in-frame clones alone and lacks a portion of them. The table lists over a million clones, around three quarters of them singletons. The sample was memory CD4+ T cells from PBMCs. Subset denoted: CD45RA-negative fraction. The source is a man between 18 and 29 years old in good health. Some clones in this sample may be carry-over from other donors' samples.

The chain recombines TRBV4-3 with TRBJ2-1; D may be TRBD1 or TRBD2 (6 bases each). Germline V CDR1 and CDR2: LGHNA, YSLEER. There are 17 residues in the CDR3. The V end was cut by 2 bases, the J end by 0 bases, with 14 bases between. The CDR3 protein is CASSQKGGLSSYNEQFF. Here the CDR3 DNA reads TGCGCCAGCAGCCAAAAGGGGGGACTTAGCTCCTACAATGAGCAGTTCTTC.

In the case of this clone: Its ends do not fully match the called genes, so a read error is possible. V is TRBV5-1 and J is TRBJ1-1, with D perhaps TRBD1 (5 bases). The CDR3 sequence is 14 residues long. Germline V CDR1 and CDR2: SGHRS, YFSETQ. CDR3: CAGRANSGNTEAFF. The CDR3 DNA is TGCGCCGGCAGGGCCAACTCTGGGAACACTGAAGCTTTCTTT. Together with reference TRBV5-1 and TRBJ1-1, the CDR3 gives the full variable domain: KAGVTQTPRYLIKTRGQQVTLSCSPISGHRSVSWYQQTPGQGLQFLFEYFSETQRNKGNFPGRFSGRQFSNSRSEMNVSTLELGDSALYLCAGRANSGNTEAFFGQGTRLTVV.

The genes are TRBV6-5 and TRBJ2-7; D is possibly TRBD1 (5 bases). Trimming removed 8 bases at V and 2 bases at J, with 16 bases between. The CDR3 length is 14 residues. The germline CDR1 and CDR2 sequences are MNHEY and SVGAGI. The CDR3 loop reads CASGRPGPTYEQYF. The CDR3 nucleotides are TGTGCCAGCGGAAGACCAGGGCCTACCTACGAGCAGTACTTC.

This sequence joins TRBV5-1 and TRBJ1-2, with D tentatively TRBD1 (5 bases). V lost 5 bases, J lost 4 bases, and 15 bases lay in between. The CDR3 loop spans 14 amino acids. CDR1 is SGHRS, CDR2 YFSETQ, per germline. The CDR3 DNA reads as TGCGCCAGCAGTAAGCCCCAGGGCGGCTATGGCTACACCTTC. Translated, it gives CASSKPQGGYGYTF.

With regard to this clone: This specimen includes other DNA sequences encoding the same CDR3. The chain has TRBV7-6 and TRBJ2-5; 13 nucleotides line up with TRBD2. Germline V gene sequence: CDR1 SGHVS, CDR2 FNYEAQ. The CDR3 is 15 amino acids. V was clipped by 1 base and J by 4 bases; unmatched bases: 0. The CDR3 DNA follows: TGTGCCAGCAGCTTAGGACTAGCGGGAGGAGAGACCCAGTACTTC. It specifies CASSLGLAGGETQYF.

In the case of this clone: This clone may be a read error of a much larger clone one base away. The same CDR3 can be traced to other DNA sequences in this sample. V gene TRBV6-1 combines with J gene TRBJ2-3, with D unresolved. Germline loops: CDR1 MNHNS, CDR2 SASEGT. Trimming took off 3 bases at V and 3 bases at J, with 1 base between the two ends. The CDR3 has 11 amino acids. The CDR3 region has the DNA TGTGCCAGCAGTGATACAGATACGCAGTATTTT. Its protein product is CASSDTDTQYF.

This CDR3 is CASVRQGVDTQYF. The CDR3 DNA sequence: TGTGCCAGCGTTAGGCAGGGTGTTGATACGCAGTATTTT. The chain carries TRBV6-6 and TRBJ2-3, with D perhaps TRBD1 (5 bases). The CDR3 totals 13 residues. Trimming left V 8 bases short and J 6 bases short, with 15 bases between. Germline V CDR1 and CDR2: MNHNY, SVGAGI (reference sequence).

This chain links TRBV2 with TRBJ2-5; D remains unclear. The CDR3 is 14 amino acids. Germline CDR1 and CDR2: SNHLY and FYNNEI. V was pared by 3 bases and J by 4 bases, with 12 bases between. The CDR3 loop is CASSDAAGGETQYF. The CDR3 DNA follows: TGTGCCAGCAGTGATGCGGCTGGTGGAGAGACCCAGTACTTC.

CDR3 amino acids: CASGTGEQPQHF. The DNA for the CDR3 is TGTGCTAGTGGGACAGGGGAACAGCCCCAGCATTTT. J is TRBJ1-5 and V is TRBV12-5; 8 bases map to TRBD1. Germline V gene data show CDR1 as LGHNT and CDR2 as FRNRAP. Losses at the gene ends were 6 bases for V and 7 bases for J; bases not matched to a gene: 2. CDR3 length equals 12 residues.

The J gene is TRBJ1-1, the V gene TRBV21-1; no DNA check was done on the table's D call, TRBD1. TRBV21-1 is assigned pseudogene status. The CDR3 is 14 amino acids. The CDR3 bases are TGTGCCAGCAGCGGGACAGGGGGCGAGGAGGAAGCTTTCTTT. Translation gives CASSGTGGEEEAFF.

The rearrangement uses TRBV9 and TRBJ2-5; 7 nucleotides align to TRBD2. The trim removed 5 bases at V and 5 bases at J, leaving 6 bases unmatched. CDR1 is SGDLS, CDR2 YYNGEE, per germline. The length of the CDR3 is 13 residues. The CDR3 is CASSGRATETQYF. The CDR3 DNA is TGTGCCAGCAGTGGGAGGGCTACGGAGACCCAGTACTTC.

The rearrangement joins TRBV5-1 to TRBJ1-4; D might be TRBD1 (6 bases). Germline V CDR1 and CDR2: SGHRS, YFSETQ. This CDR3 is 16 amino acids long. Trimming took off 0 bases at V and 2 bases at J, with 11 bases between the two ends. CDR3 sequence: CASSLAGTGTNEKLFF. The CDR3 DNA sequence: TGCGCCAGCAGCTTGGCCGGTACAGGGACTAATGAAAAACTGTTTTTT.

The rearrangement links TRBV6-1 to TRBJ2-7; possible D gene TRBD1, 5 bases. CDR3 length: 11 residues. Germline V gives CDR1 MNHNS, CDR2 SASEGT. V was pared by 8 bases and J by 4 bases, with 9 bases between. DNA of the CDR3: TGTGCCAGCGGGGCCAGTTACGAGCAGTACTTC. Amino acids: CASGASYEQYF.

The genes are TRBV18 and TRBJ1-1; 8 nucleotides match TRBD1. Germline trimming cut 4 bases from V and 0 bases from J; bases unmatched to any gene: 7. Germline CDR1 and CDR2: KGHSH and LQKENI. This CDR3 is 16 amino acids long. CDR3 loop: CASSRNPTGVNTEAFF. CDR3 DNA sequence: TGTGCCAGCTCACGAAACCCGACAGGGGTGAACACTGAAGCTTTCTTT.

The chain combines TRBV28 with TRBJ2-3; the D gene could be TRBD1 or TRBD2 (7 bases each). CDR3 size: 15 residues. Germline V gene lookup returns CDR1 MDHEN and CDR2 SYDVKM. The V and J ends lost 5 bases and 4 bases respectively, with 16 bases between them. The CDR3 loop is CASSGAGGASDTQYF. As DNA, the CDR3 is TGTGCCAGCAGTGGAGCAGGGGGGGCGTCAGATACGCAGTATTTT. Variable domain in full (rest from reference TRBV28 and TRBJ2-3): DVKVTQSSRYLVKRTGEKVFLECVQDMDHENMFWYRQDPGLGLRLIYFSYDVKMKEKGDIPEGYSVSREKKERFSLILESASTNQTSMYLCASSGAGGASDTQYFGPGTRLTVL.

This clone was recorded a few times. This chain joins TRBV7-2 and TRBJ2-2; 7 bases are a match to TRBD2. Germline V gives CDR1 SGHTA, CDR2 FQGNSA. The CDR3 is 16 residues long. J gave up 6 bases and V 5 bases, and 12 bases lay outside the gene matches. The CDR3 region has the DNA TGTGCCAGCAGCAGCTTTAGGGGAGGGCCTCCCGGGGAGCTGTTTTTT. It codes for CASSSFRGGPPGELFF.

The rearrangement links TRBV5-4 to TRBJ1-4, with 10 bases that match TRBD1. Looked up from germline, CDR1 is SGHNT and CDR2 is YYREEE (reference sequence). J gave up 6 bases and V 4 bases, and 6 bases lay outside the gene matches. The CDR3 sequence is 15 residues long. DNA of the CDR3: TGTGCCAGCAGCGCAGCCGGGACAGGGGATGAAAAACTGTTTTTT. The encoded protein is CASSAAGTGDEKLFF.

The chain couples TRBV10-3 to TRBJ1-1; D remains ambiguous. The CDR3 extends over 14 amino acids. V was cut by 1 base and J by 1 base, with 7 bases left in between. The V gene's germline CDR1 is ENHRY and CDR2 SYGVKD. This CDR3 reads CAISEWQANTEAFF. The CDR3 DNA is TGTGCCATCAGTGAGTGGCAGGCGAACACTGAAGCTTTCTTT.

In its sample, this clone was seen once. This chain joins TRBV7-2 and TRBJ2-3, with 11 bases that match TRBD1. Germline CDR1 is SGHTA and CDR2 is FQGNSA. J was trimmed by 5 bases and V by 0 bases; bases with no gene match: 4. CDR3 length equals 16 residues. CDR3 protein: CASSLARGQGGDTQYF. The CDR3 DNA reads as TGTGCCAGCAGCTTAGCTCGGGGACAGGGGGGAGATACGCAGTATTTT.

J is TRBJ1-2 and V is TRBV28; D is ambiguous. V lost 5 bases to trimming and J lost 8 bases, with 12 bases between them. CDR3 length: 12 amino acids. Per the germline V gene, CDR1 is MDHEN and CDR2 is SYDVKM. CDR3 DNA sequence: TGTGCCAGCAGTGCTCCCCGGACGGGCTACACCTTC. This encodes CASSAPRTGYTF.

V and J are TRBV6-5 and TRBJ2-6, with D perhaps being TRBD1 or TRBD2 (5 bases each). Trimming pared 6 bases from V and 2 bases from J, leaving 11 bases between. The CDR3 totals 15 residues. Germline V gene data show CDR1 as MNHEY and CDR2 as SVGAGI. The CDR3 protein is CASSRGTAGANVLTF. CDR3 in DNA: TGTGCCAGCAGCCGTGGGACCGCTGGGGCCAACGTCCTGACTTTC.

V usage is TRBV19 and J usage is TRBJ1-5, with TRBD1 as a possible D gene (5 bases). The CDR3 is 15 residues long. Germline-derived CDR1 and CDR2 are LNHDA and SQIVND (reference sequence). Trimming removed 3 bases at V and 7 bases at J, with 16 bases between. CDR3 in DNA: TGTGCCAGTAGTATGGGACCGCGGCTCGGGCAGCCCCAGCATTTT. Amino acids: CASSMGPRLGQPQHF. The whole variable domain, filled in from reference TRBV19 and TRBJ1-5, reads DGGITQSPKYLFRKEGQNVTLSCEQNLNHDAMYWYRQDPGQGLRLIYYSQIVNDFQKGDIAEGYSVSREKKESFPLTVTSAQKNPTAFYLCASSMGPRLGQPQHFGDGTRLSIL.

This rearrangement joins TRBV7-8 to TRBJ2-7; a possible D gene is TRBD2 (5 bases). The CDR3 sequence is 12 residues long. Trimming shortened V by 3 bases and J by 6 bases, and 9 bases separated the two germline ends. Germline V CDR1 and CDR2: SGHVS, FQNEAQ. The CDR3 here is CASSFFSGEQYF. The DNA for the CDR3 is TGTGCCAGCAGCTTCTTCAGCGGCGAGCAGTACTTC. Using reference TRBV7-8 and TRBJ2-7 for the parts outside the CDR3, the full variable domain is GAGVSQSPRYKVAKRGQDVALRCDPISGHVSLFWYQQALGQGPEFLTYFQNEAQLDKSGLPSDRFFAERPEGSVSTLKIQRTQQEDSAVYLCASSFFSGEQYFGPGTRLTVT.

This chain connects TRBV5-1 to TRBJ2-7; D not certain. The CDR3 has 14 amino acids. Trimming cost V 2 bases and J 7 bases, with 16 bases left between them. CDR1 SGHRS and CDR2 YFSETQ come from the germline V gene. The CDR3: CASSFSGSYGEQYF. CDR3 nucleotides: TGCGCCAGCAGCTTTTCCGGGTCCTACGGGGAGCAGTACTTC.

The chain has TRBV5-1 and TRBJ2-7; TRBD2 matches 8 bases. Germline trimming cut 4 bases from V and 5 bases from J; bases unmatched to any gene: 2. Germline values: CDR1 SGHRS, CDR2 YFSETQ. The CDR3 loop spans 12 amino acids. Here the CDR3 reads CASSPGLDEQYF. The CDR3 DNA reads as TGCGCCAGCAGCCCGGGACTAGACGAGCAGTACTTC. The full variable domain, with the rest looked up from reference TRBV5-1 and TRBJ2-7, is KAGVTQTPRYLIKTRGQQVTLSCSPISGHRSVSWYQQTPGQGLQFLFEYFSETQRNKGNFPGRFSGRQFSNSRSEMNVSTLELGDSALYLCASSPGLDEQYFGPGTRLTVT.

The table lists this clone with a count of one. The chain links TRBV7-2 to TRBJ2-5; the D is unclear. The V and J ends lost 1 base and 2 bases respectively, with 11 bases between them. The CDR3 length is 15 residues. From germline, CDR1 is SGHTA and CDR2 FQGNSA. DNA of the CDR3: TGTGCCAGCAGCTTAGTGAGCCAGCAGCAAGAGACCCAGTACTTC. Translated, it gives CASSLVSQQQETQYF. Full variable domain (missing parts from reference TRBV7-2 and TRBJ2-5): GAGVSQSPSNKVTEKGKDVELRCDPISGHTALYWYRQSLGQGLEFLIYFQGNSAPDKSGLPSDRFSAERTGGSVSTLTIQRTQQEDSAVYLCASSLVSQQQETQYFGPGTRLLVL.